The 2 T cell receptor beta chains in this list originate from one sample, sequenced in a study of somatic mutations in cytotoxic T cells in rheumatoid arthritis. Sequencing was performed with immunoSEQ multiplex PCR; in TCRdb, only in-frame clones are kept and a portion is missing. The sample has about 19,000 clones; around 84% are singletons. The sample comprised CD8+ T cells sorted from blood. The receptors here all came from a woman aged 40 to 50 with rheumatoid arthritis.

DNA for the CDR3: TGTGCCAGCAGCTTAGGGGGGGGGCCGGCCAACGAGCAGTACTTC. Translating gives CASSLGGGPANEQYF. The chain has TRBV13 and TRBJ2-7, with a weak D call TRBD2 (7 bases). Between the trimmed V and J ends, which lost 0 bases and 5 bases, there was a span of 14 bases. The germline gives CDR1 PRHDT, CDR2 FYEKMQ (reference sequence). This CDR3 comprises 15 residues.

This clone is a singleton in its sample. The chain uses TRBV13 and TRBJ2-2, with 13 nucleotides matching TRBD2. With 5 bases clipped from V and 5 bases from J, the junction kept 14 bases outside the gene matches. The germline gives CDR1 PRHDT, CDR2 FYEKMQ (reference sequence). This CDR3 has 19 residues. The CDR3 region is CASSAPTSGRASGTGELFF. CDR3 nucleotide sequence: TGTGCCAGCAGCGCCCCTACTAGCGGGAGGGCTTCGGGGACCGGGGAGCTGTTTTTT.